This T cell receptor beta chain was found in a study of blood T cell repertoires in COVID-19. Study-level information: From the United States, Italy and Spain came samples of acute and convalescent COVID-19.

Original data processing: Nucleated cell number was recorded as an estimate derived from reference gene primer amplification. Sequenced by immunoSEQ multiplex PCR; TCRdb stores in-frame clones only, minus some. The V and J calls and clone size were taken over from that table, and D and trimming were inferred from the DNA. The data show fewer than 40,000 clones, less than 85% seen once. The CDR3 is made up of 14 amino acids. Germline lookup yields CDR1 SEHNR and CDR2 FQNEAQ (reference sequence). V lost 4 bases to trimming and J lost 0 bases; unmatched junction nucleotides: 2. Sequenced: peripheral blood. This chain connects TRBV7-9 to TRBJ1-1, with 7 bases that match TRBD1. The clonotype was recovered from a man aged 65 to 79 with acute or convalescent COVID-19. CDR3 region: CASSSTGLNTEAFF. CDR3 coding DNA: TGTGCCAGCAGCTCGACAGGGCTGAACACTGAAGCTTTCTTT.